What follows describes a single TCR beta chain. Its antigen is unidentified. What was sequenced were expressed TCRB transcripts, since all of the isolated RNA had been reverse transcribed. Profiled with immunoSEQ multiplex PCR; TCRdb holds only in-frame clones, not every one. In the table there are about 410,000 clones, 11% to 15% of which are singletons. Trimming stripped 1 base from V and 1 base from J, with 18 bases between. Germline V gene sequence: CDR1 GTSNPN, CDR2 SVGIG (reference sequence). This CDR3 spans 17 amino acids. The data originate from a study of beta chain features in type 1 diabetes. Study findings and constraints: The similarity of naive, central memory and Treg TCRB repertoires appeared greater among patients than among healthy donors.

Every donor provided one heparinised blood draw, which averaged about 110 mL. A CD45RO/CCR7/CD25/CD127/CD95/CD27 panel sorted naive, central memory, regulatory and stem cell-like memory CD4+ cells. The specimen sequenced was naive CD4+ T cells from blood. The genes are TRBV30 and TRBJ2-3, with a possible D match to TRBD1 (6 bases). The clonotype originates from a man younger than 45 in good health. The CDR3 DNA reads TGTGCCTGGAGTGCCCTCCCCCTAGCAGGGGGCACAGATACGCAGTATTTT. Its translation: CAWSALPLAGGTDTQYF.